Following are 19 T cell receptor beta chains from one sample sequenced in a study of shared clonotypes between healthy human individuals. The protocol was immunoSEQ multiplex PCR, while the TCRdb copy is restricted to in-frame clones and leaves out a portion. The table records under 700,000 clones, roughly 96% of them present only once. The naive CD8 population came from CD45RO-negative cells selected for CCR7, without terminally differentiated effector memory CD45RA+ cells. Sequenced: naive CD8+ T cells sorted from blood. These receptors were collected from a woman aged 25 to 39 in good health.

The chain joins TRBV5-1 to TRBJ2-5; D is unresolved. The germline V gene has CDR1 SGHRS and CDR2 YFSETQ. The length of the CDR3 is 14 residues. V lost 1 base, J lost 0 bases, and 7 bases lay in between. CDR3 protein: CASSLSLYQETQYF. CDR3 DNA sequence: TGCGCCAGCAGCTTGAGCCTTTACCAAGAGACCCAGTACTTC.

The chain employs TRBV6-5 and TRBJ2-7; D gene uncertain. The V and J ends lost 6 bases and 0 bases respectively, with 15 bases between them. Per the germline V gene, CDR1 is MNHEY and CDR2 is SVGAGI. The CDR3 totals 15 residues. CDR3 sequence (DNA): TGTGCCAGCAGGAGCCAACGGGCGACCTCCTACGAGCAGTACTTC. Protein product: CASRSQRATSYEQYF.

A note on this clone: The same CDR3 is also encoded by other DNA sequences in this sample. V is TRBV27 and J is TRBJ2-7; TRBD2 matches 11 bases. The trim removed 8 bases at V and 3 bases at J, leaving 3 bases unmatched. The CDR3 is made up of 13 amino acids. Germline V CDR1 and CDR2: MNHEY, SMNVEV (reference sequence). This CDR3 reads CASSGTSGYEQYF. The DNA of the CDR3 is TGTGCCAGCTCCGGGACTAGCGGCTACGAGCAGTACTTC.

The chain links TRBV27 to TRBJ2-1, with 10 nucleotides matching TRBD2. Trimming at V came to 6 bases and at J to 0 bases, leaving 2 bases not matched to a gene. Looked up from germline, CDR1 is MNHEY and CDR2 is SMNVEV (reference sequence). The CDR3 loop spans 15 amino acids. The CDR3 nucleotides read TGTGCCAGCAGGGGACTAGCGAGCTCCTACAATGAGCAGTTCTTC. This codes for CASRGLASSYNEQFF.

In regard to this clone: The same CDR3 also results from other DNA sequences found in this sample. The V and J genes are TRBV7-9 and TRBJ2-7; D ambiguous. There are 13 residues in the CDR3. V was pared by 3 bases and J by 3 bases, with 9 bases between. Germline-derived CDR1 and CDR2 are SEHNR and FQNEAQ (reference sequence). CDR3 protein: CASSLMGSYEQYF. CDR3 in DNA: TGTGCCAGCAGCTTGATGGGTAGCTACGAGCAGTACTTC. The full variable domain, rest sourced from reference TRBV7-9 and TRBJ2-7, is DTGVSQNPRHKITKRGQNVTFRCDPISEHNRLYWYRQTLGQGPEFLTYFQNEAQLEKSRLLSDRFSAERPKGSFSTLEIQRTEQGDSAMYLCASSLMGSYEQYFGPGTRLTVT.

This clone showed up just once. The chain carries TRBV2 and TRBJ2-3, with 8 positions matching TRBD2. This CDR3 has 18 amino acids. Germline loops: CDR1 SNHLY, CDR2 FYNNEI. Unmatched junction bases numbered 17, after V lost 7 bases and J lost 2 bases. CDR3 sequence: CASTLGGGTAGDTDTQYF. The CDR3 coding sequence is TGTGCCAGCACCCTCGGGGGGGGTACGGCGGGAGACACAGATACGCAGTATTTT.

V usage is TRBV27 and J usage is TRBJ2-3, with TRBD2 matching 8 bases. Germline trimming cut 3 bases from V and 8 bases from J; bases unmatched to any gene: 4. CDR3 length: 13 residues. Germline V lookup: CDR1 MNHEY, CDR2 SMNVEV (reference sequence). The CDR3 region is CASSFAGGATQYF. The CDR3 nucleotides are TGTGCCAGCAGTTTTGCGGGAGGAGCTACGCAGTATTTT.

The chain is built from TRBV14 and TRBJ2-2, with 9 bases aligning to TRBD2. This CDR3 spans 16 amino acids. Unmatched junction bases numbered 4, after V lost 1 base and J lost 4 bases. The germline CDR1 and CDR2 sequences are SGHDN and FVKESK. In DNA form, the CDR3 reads TGTGCCAGCAGCCAAGTGGGACTAGCCGCCACCGGGGAGCTGTTTTTT. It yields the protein CASSQVGLAATGELFF.

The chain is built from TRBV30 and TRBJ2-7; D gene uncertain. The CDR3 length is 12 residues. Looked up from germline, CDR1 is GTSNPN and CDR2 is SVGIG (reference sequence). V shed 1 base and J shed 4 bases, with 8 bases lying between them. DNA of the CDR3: TGTGCCTGGAGTGCGCTGCGATACGAGCAGTACTTC. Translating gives CAWSALRYEQYF.

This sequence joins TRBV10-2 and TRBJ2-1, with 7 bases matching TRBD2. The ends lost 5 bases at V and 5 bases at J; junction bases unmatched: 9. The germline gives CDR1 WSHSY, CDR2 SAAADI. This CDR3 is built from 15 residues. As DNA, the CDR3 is TGCGCCAGCAGTTCCTCTTATCTAGCGGACAATGAGCAGTTCTTC. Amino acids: CASSSSYLADNEQFF.

The DNA of the CDR3 is TGTGCCAGCAGTTTATTGGCAGGAAACACTGAAGCTTTCTTT. It codes for CASSLLAGNTEAFF. The chain uses TRBV28 and TRBJ1-1, with unresolved D. Looked up from germline, CDR1 is MDHEN and CDR2 is SYDVKM. V was trimmed by 1 base and J by 2 bases, leaving 8 bases between them. This CDR3 has 14 amino acids. The variable domain in full, with the rest retrieved from reference TRBV28 and TRBJ1-1, is DVKVTQSSRYLVKRTGEKVFLECVQDMDHENMFWYRQDPGLGLRLIYFSYDVKMKEKGDIPEGYSVSREKKERFSLILESASTNQTSMYLCASSLLAGNTEAFFGQGTRLTVV.

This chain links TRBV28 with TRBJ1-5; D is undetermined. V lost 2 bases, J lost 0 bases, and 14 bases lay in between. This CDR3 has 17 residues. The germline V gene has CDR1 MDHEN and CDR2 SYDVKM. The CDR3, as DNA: TGTGCCAGCAGTTTAGGGATCGGGGTGGGTAGCAATCAGCCCCAGCATTTT. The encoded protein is CASSLGIGVGSNQPQHF. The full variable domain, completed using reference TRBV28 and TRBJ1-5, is DVKVTQSSRYLVKRTGEKVFLECVQDMDHENMFWYRQDPGLGLRLIYFSYDVKMKEKGDIPEGYSVSREKKERFSLILESASTNQTSMYLCASSLGIGVGSNQPQHFGDGTRLSIL.

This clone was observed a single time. CDR3 loop: CASSLGGRHTEAFF. CDR3 coding DNA: TGTGCCAGCAGCTTAGGCGGCAGGCACACTGAAGCTTTCTTT. This chain links TRBV7-6 with TRBJ1-1; D is undetermined. V lost 1 base and J 3 bases, leaving 9 bases between the germline ends. This CDR3 comprises 14 residues. Germline V gene lookup returns CDR1 SGHVS and CDR2 FNYEAQ.

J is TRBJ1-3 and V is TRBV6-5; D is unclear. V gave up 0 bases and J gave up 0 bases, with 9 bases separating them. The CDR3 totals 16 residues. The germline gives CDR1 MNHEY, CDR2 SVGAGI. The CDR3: CASSYSEVHSGNTIYF. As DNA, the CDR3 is TGTGCCAGCAGTTACTCCGAGGTCCACTCTGGAAACACCATATATTTT.

The CDR3 DNA is TGTGCCAGCAGTTTAGAGGGGAACTATGGCTACACCTTC. Protein product: CASSLEGNYGYTF. V is TRBV28 and J is TRBJ1-2, with a possible D match to TRBD1 (5 bases). The germline V gene has CDR1 MDHEN and CDR2 SYDVKM. The CDR3 consists of 13 residues. Deletions cut 2 bases from V and 2 bases from J, with 6 bases between.

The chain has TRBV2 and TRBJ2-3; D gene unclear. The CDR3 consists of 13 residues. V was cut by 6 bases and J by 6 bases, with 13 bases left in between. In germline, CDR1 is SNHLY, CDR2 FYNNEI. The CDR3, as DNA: TGTGCCAGCAGCTGGCTAGATACCGATACGCAGTATTTT. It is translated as CASSWLDTDTQYF.

The CDR3 region is CASSPDRGTGNTIYF. CDR3 DNA: TGTGCCAGCAGCCCAGACCGGGGAACTGGAAACACCATATATTTT. The J gene is TRBJ1-3, the V gene TRBV9; D is unresolved. Germline V gives CDR1 SGDLS, CDR2 YYNGEE. Trimming stripped 4 bases from V and 2 bases from J, with 13 bases between. CDR3 size: 15 residues.

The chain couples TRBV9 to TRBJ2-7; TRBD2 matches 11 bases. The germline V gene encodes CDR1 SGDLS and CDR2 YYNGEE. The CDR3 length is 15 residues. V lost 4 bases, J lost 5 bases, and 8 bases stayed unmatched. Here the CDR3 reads CASSPLAGGPHEQYF. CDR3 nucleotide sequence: TGTGCCAGCAGCCCCTTAGCGGGAGGGCCTCACGAGCAGTACTTC.

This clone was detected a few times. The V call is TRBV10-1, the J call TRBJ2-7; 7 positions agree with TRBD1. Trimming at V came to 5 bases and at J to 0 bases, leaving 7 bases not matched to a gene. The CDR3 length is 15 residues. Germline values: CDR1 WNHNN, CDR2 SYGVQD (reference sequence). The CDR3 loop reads CASSPTRQGSYEQYF. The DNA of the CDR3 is TGCGCCAGCAGTCCTACTCGACAGGGCTCCTACGAGCAGTACTTC.